This TCR beta chain is drawn from a study of identical twins. Whole-study findings and limits: The authors noted that invariant MAIT and iNKT cells could partly confound zero-insertion analyses. Cross-sectional statistics, not tracking of the same donors, supported the conclusions.

Template switching added a universal primer site, and cDNA bore unique molecular identifiers. TCRdb recomputed calls from the 5' RACE reads with MiXCR, one row per CDR3 protein. Of about 460,000 distinct CDR3 sequences detected, 13% to 15% appear once; the ten largest clones hold more than 0.5%. Notes on this clonotype: Its antigen is unidentified.

CDR3 length equals 13 residues. Germline V gene data show CDR1 as SGHRS and CDR2 as YFSETQ. Trimming left V 2 bases short and J 9 bases short, with 14 bases between. This sample was shared with a second study, whose subject was yellow fever vaccine responses in identical twins.

This TCR came from a woman younger than 35 in good health. Specimen: CD4+ T cells sorted from blood. The V call is TRBV5-1, the J call TRBJ2-5; D not certain. The DNA of the CDR3 is TGCGCCAGCAGCTTCTCGGACGGTGGGGCCCAGTACTTC. Translated: CASSFSDGGAQYF.